This passage covers 32 T cell receptor beta chains from one sample sequenced in a study of blood T cell repertoires in COVID-19. Data came from immunoSEQ multiplex PCR; TCRdb stores just in-frame clones and leaves some out. The sample includes 40,000 or so clones, about 86% of them seen just once. What was sequenced was peripheral blood. These receptors all come from a man aged 40-55 years with active COVID-19.

The genes are TRBV11-3 and TRBJ1-2; TRBD1 agrees at 8 bases. CDR3 size: 16 residues. The junction had 12 bases not matched to a gene; V was cut back by 5 bases and J by 4 bases. Germline assignment: CDR1 SGHNT and CDR2 YENEEA. CDR3 sequence reads: CASSLDRGEFGYGYTF. The CDR3 DNA is TGTGCCAGCAGCCTCGACAGGGGAGAGTTCGGCTATGGCTACACCTTC.

The CDR3 DNA reads TGTGCCAGCAGAAGGACGAGGGACACTGAAGCTTTCTTT. Residues: CASRRTRDTEAFF. The V gene is TRBV27, the J gene TRBJ1-1; D remains unclear. Trimming took off 6 bases at V and 3 bases at J, with 11 bases between the two ends. The CDR3 is 13 residues long. Germline V CDR1 and CDR2: MNHEY, SMNVEV (reference sequence).

The rearrangement links TRBV18 to TRBJ2-3; 10 bases align to TRBD2. This CDR3 spans 16 amino acids. CDR1 KGHSH and CDR2 LQKENI come from the germline V gene. The V and J ends lost 2 bases and 5 bases, in that order; junction bases with no gene match: 7. The CDR3 loop is CASSPMVAGGEDTQYF. The CDR3 nucleotides are TGTGCCAGCTCACCAATGGTAGCGGGAGGTGAAGATACGCAGTATTTT.

This clone was picked up a small number of times. The chain couples TRBV3-1 (or the pseudogene TRBV3-2) to TRBJ2-1; the D is unclear. The V gene lost 3 bases and the J gene lost 6 bases, with 3 bases spanning the gap. CDR1 is LGHDT and CDR2 is YNNKEL in the germline V gene (reference sequence). This CDR3 is 11 amino acids long. DNA for the CDR3: TGTGCCAGCAGCCACATCAATGAGCAGTTCTTC. It encodes CASSHINEQFF.

The chain has TRBV19 and TRBJ1-2, with TRBD1 as a possible D gene (5 bases). CDR3 length: 14 amino acids. The germline CDR1 and CDR2 sequences are LNHDA and SQIVND (reference sequence). V was cut by 8 bases and J by 1 base, with 14 bases left in between. CDR3 in DNA: TGTGCCAGTGCCCAGGGATCTTTTAACTATGGCTACACCTTC. Amino acids: CASAQGSFNYGYTF.

The chain couples TRBV7-9 to TRBJ1-3; D remains unclear. The V end was cut by 2 bases, the J end by 1 base, with 9 bases between. The germline gives CDR1 SEHNR, CDR2 FQNEAQ (reference sequence). CDR3 length: 15 amino acids. For the CDR3, the DNA is TGTGCCAGCAGCTTATCACGAGGGTCTGGAAACACCATATATTTT. It codes for CASSLSRGSGNTIYF. The whole variable domain, remainder taken from reference TRBV7-9 and TRBJ1-3, is DTGVSQNPRHKITKRGQNVTFRCDPISEHNRLYWYRQTLGQGPEFLTYFQNEAQLEKSRLLSDRFSAERPKGSFSTLEIQRTEQGDSAMYLCASSLSRGSGNTIYFGEGSWLTVV.

The chain has TRBV7-9 and TRBJ2-7, with unresolved D. The CDR3 has 14 residues. Germline V lookup: CDR1 SEHNR, CDR2 FQNEAQ (reference sequence). Trimming pared 3 bases from V and 5 bases from J, leaving 14 bases between. The CDR3 sequence: CASSLGRGTDEQYF. CDR3 DNA: TGTGCCAGCAGCTTGGGTCGAGGTACCGACGAGCAGTACTTC.

In its sample, this clone was seen once. The rearrangement links TRBV29-1 to TRBJ2-5; D perhaps matches TRBD2 (6 bases). The CDR3 is made up of 12 amino acids. CDR1 SQVTM and CDR2 ANQGSEA come from the germline V gene. Trimming shortened V by 1 base and J by 7 bases, and 10 bases separated the two germline ends. The chain's CDR3 is CSVEVGRGTQYF. In DNA, the CDR3 is TGCAGCGTTGAAGTGGGGCGGGGGACCCAGTACTTC. Filled out from reference TRBV29-1 and TRBJ2-5, the complete variable domain reads SAVISQKPSRDICQRGTSLTIQCQVDSQVTMMFWYRQQPGQSLTLIATANQGSEATYESGFVIDKFPISRPNLTFSTLTVSNMSPEDSSIYLCSVEVGRGTQYFGPGTRLLVL.

The chain is built from TRBV9 and TRBJ2-7; no definite D call. The V gene's germline CDR1 is SGDLS and CDR2 YYNGEE. This CDR3 has 16 residues. V gave up 3 bases and J gave up 0 bases, with 16 bases separating them. The CDR3 protein is CASSGAGSSNSYEQYF. As DNA, the CDR3 is TGTGCCAGCAGCGGGGCTGGGTCCAGTAACTCCTACGAGCAGTACTTC.

In nucleotides, the CDR3 is TGTGCCAGCAGTGATCAGATCGGACTCTTGTTCACTGAAGCTTTCTTT. It is translated as CASSDQIGLLFTEAFF. The chain couples TRBV2 to TRBJ1-1; no reliable D call. CDR3 length: 16 residues. Germline CDR1 reads SNHLY; CDR2 reads FYNNEI. Trimming took 3 bases from V and 4 from J, leaving 18 bases between them.

The chain employs TRBV6-1 and TRBJ1-2; D might be TRBD1 (5 bases). V shed 2 bases and J shed 9 bases, with 13 bases lying between them. CDR1 is MNHNS and CDR2 is SASEGT in the germline V gene. This CDR3 is 13 amino acids long. CDR3 amino acids: CASSERTLRRYTF. In DNA, the CDR3 is TGTGCCAGCAGTGAACGGACACTCAGGCGCTACACCTTC.

The chain has TRBV7-3 and TRBJ2-1, with 13 bases lining up with TRBD2. Germline V CDR1 and CDR2: SGHTA, FQGTGA. V was clipped by 0 bases and J by 0 bases; unmatched bases: 2. The CDR3 totals 18 residues. CDR3 nucleotides: TGTGCCAGCAGCTTAACCAGGACTAGCGGGAGCTCCTACAATGAGCAGTTCTTC. Residues: CASSLTRTSGSSYNEQFF.

The DNA for the CDR3 is TGTGCCAGCAGACGGGACAGGGGAAACTATGGCTACACCTTC. Protein: CASRRDRGNYGYTF. The V gene is TRBV6-6, the J gene TRBJ1-2; 10 positions match TRBD1. The germline gives CDR1 MNHNY, CDR2 SVGAGI (reference sequence). The V and J ends lost 6 bases and 2 bases, in that order; junction bases with no gene match: 3. CDR3 length equals 14 residues.

The CDR3 DNA is TGTGCCAGCAGTTTGGCTAGGGTAGGGGGAGAGACCCAGTACTTC. Its protein is CASSLARVGGETQYF. The chain uses TRBV28 and TRBJ2-5; TRBD1 might be the D (6 bases). The CDR3 length is 15 residues. Between the trimmed V and J ends, which lost 3 bases and 4 bases, there was a span of 15 bases. CDR1 is MDHEN and CDR2 is SYDVKM in the germline V gene.

The chain joins TRBV5-6 to TRBJ2-5; 10 nucleotides match TRBD2. This CDR3 has 16 amino acids. Germline V gene lookup returns CDR1 SGHDT and CDR2 YYEEEE. The J segment lost 4 bases and the V segment lost 5 bases, leaving 11 bases of the junction unmatched. CDR3 sequence reads: CASRHYLAGVAETQYF. The DNA of the CDR3 is TGTGCCAGCAGGCACTATCTAGCGGGAGTCGCAGAGACCCAGTACTTC.

The chain carries TRBV18 and TRBJ1-4, with unresolved D. The CDR3 has 15 residues. CDR1 is KGHSH, CDR2 LQKENI, per germline. Trimming took 1 base from V and 5 from J, leaving 11 bases between them. The CDR3 DNA follows: TGTGCCAGCTCACCACTTCGGGGAAGGAATGAAAAACTGTTTTTT. Translated, it gives CASSPLRGRNEKLFF.

This chain uses TRBV9 with TRBJ2-5, with a weak D call TRBD2 (6 bases). The germline V gene has CDR1 SGDLS and CDR2 YYNGEE. The CDR3 runs to 15 residues. Trimming shortened V by 4 bases and J by 1 base, and 14 bases separated the two germline ends. The DNA for the CDR3 is TGTGCCAGCAGCCCAGGGACTCTACTCCAAGAGACCCAGTACTTC. This sequence encodes CASSPGTLLQETQYF.

The gene calls are TRBV14 and TRBJ2-7, with 8 bases fitting TRBD1. CDR1 is SGHDN and CDR2 is FVKESK in the germline V gene. This CDR3 is 13 amino acids long. V trimming: 5 bases; J trimming: 7 bases; junction bases outside the gene matches: 7. This CDR3 reads CASSYGTGREQYF. Written as DNA, the CDR3 is TGTGCCAGCAGCTACGGGACAGGACGGGAGCAGTACTTC.

The chain uses TRBV19 and TRBJ1-3; 7 bases map to TRBD1. Germline V CDR1 and CDR2: LNHDA, SQIVND (reference sequence). The CDR3 has 15 amino acids. With 4 bases clipped from V and 2 bases from J, the junction kept 5 bases outside the gene matches. The CDR3 DNA follows: TGTGCCAGTAGTAAGGACAGGTCCACTGGAAACACCATATATTTT. Translated: CASSKDRSTGNTIYF.

This chain connects TRBV2 to TRBJ1-4; 10 bases are shared with TRBD1. Germline V gives CDR1 SNHLY, CDR2 FYNNEI. The length of the CDR3 is 14 residues. V shed 8 bases, J shed 4 bases, and the junction held 4 bases outside the gene matches. CDR3: CASVGTGVNEKLFF. The CDR3 DNA is TGTGCCAGCGTGGGGACAGGGGTTAATGAAAAACTGTTTTTT.

The gene calls are TRBV28 and TRBJ1-2, with D possibly matching TRBD1 (5 bases). CDR1 is MDHEN, CDR2 SYDVKM, per germline. V was cut by 4 bases and J by 0 bases, with 24 bases left in between. The CDR3 extends over 19 amino acids. The CDR3: CASSYPTAPGGSPNYGYTF. CDR3 bases: TGTGCCAGCAGTTACCCGACCGCCCCGGGGGGGAGCCCTAACTATGGCTACACCTTC.

As DNA, the CDR3 is TGTGCCAGCAGCTTGGGACTAGTAGACGCCGGGGAGCTGTTTTTT. As protein: CASSLGLVDAGELFF. V is TRBV5-6 and J is TRBJ2-2; the D gene is possibly TRBD2 (6 bases). Germline V CDR1 and CDR2: SGHDT, YYEEEE. V lost 0 bases to trimming and J lost 6 bases, with 12 bases between them. The CDR3 loop spans 15 amino acids.

The rearrangement links TRBV5-1 to TRBJ2-2, with TRBD1 identical over 9 bases. This CDR3 is 15 amino acids long. Germline V CDR1 and CDR2: SGHRS, YFSETQ. The junction had 3 bases not matched to a gene; V was cut back by 2 bases and J by 4 bases. CDR3 region: CASSLSTGGTGELFF. CDR3 nucleotides: TGCGCCAGCAGCTTATCGACAGGGGGCACCGGGGAGCTGTTTTTT.

The chain has TRBV3-1 (or the pseudogene TRBV3-2) and TRBJ2-3, with 9 bases identical to TRBD2. Germline assignment: CDR1 LGHDT and CDR2 YNNKEL (reference sequence). V lost 6 bases to trimming and J lost 6 bases; unmatched junction nucleotides: 7. This CDR3 has 14 amino acids. The CDR3 DNA reads as TGTGCCAGCAGGATGACTAGCGGAGGGGATACGCAGTATTTT. Protein sequence: CASRMTSGGDTQYF.

The CDR3 DNA reads TGTGCCTGGCCCGGGGAAGCGGGAGAGAGCACAGATACGCAGTATTTT. It codes for CAWPGEAGESTDTQYF. This chain connects TRBV30 to TRBJ2-3; 8 nucleotides align to TRBD2. Germline-derived CDR1 and CDR2 are GTSNPN and SVGIG (reference sequence). The J segment lost 0 bases and the V segment lost 5 bases, leaving 10 bases of the junction unmatched. This CDR3 is 16 amino acids long.

The chain carries TRBV2 and TRBJ2-3; 10 bases fit TRBD2. V lost 4 bases and J lost 4; bases outside the gene matches: 11. CDR3 size: 17 residues. From germline, CDR1 is SNHLY and CDR2 FYNNEI. Written as DNA, the CDR3 is TGTGCCAGCAGTGGCTACCTATCTAGCGGGAGACCAGATACGCAGTATTTT. Protein: CASSGYLSSGRPDTQYF.

The chain combines TRBV11-2 with TRBJ2-1; 10 bases match TRBD1. V trimming: 5 bases; J trimming: 5 bases; junction bases outside the gene matches: 3. CDR1 is SGHAT, CDR2 FQNNGV, per germline. CDR3 length: 14 residues. CDR3 coding DNA: TGTGCCAGCAGCCCCGGGACAGGGGACAATGAGCAGTTCTTC. Translation gives CASSPGTGDNEQFF.

The CDR3 loop reads CAWSVEAGSQYF. The CDR3 region has the DNA TGTGCCTGGAGTGTCGAAGCGGGTTCTCAGTACTTC. The V call is TRBV30, the J call TRBJ2-4, with TRBD2 as a possible D gene (6 bases). The germline V and J ends were trimmed by 0 bases and 12 bases, with 12 bases remaining between them. The CDR3 is 12 amino acids. Germline V lookup: CDR1 GTSNPN, CDR2 SVGIG (reference sequence).

The chain has TRBV7-9 and TRBJ2-3, with D tentatively TRBD1 (5 bases). Trimming cost V 4 bases and J 1 base, with 21 bases left between them. CDR3 size: 18 residues. Germline assignment: CDR1 SEHNR and CDR2 FQNEAQ (reference sequence). In DNA, the CDR3 is TGTGCCAGCAGCTCTGCCCGACAGTCTCTAAGGGGCACAGATACGCAGTATTTT. Translation gives CASSSARQSLRGTDTQYF. Filled out from reference TRBV7-9 and TRBJ2-3, the complete variable domain reads DTGVSQNPRHKITKRGQNVTFRCDPISEHNRLYWYRQTLGQGPEFLTYFQNEAQLEKSRLLSDRFSAERPKGSFSTLEIQRTEQGDSAMYLCASSSARQSLRGTDTQYFGPGTRLTVL.

The chain uses TRBV27 and TRBJ1-5, with D maybe TRBD1 (6 bases). Germline V gene data show CDR1 as MNHEY and CDR2 as SMNVEV (reference sequence). V shed 6 bases and J shed 3 bases, with 9 bases lying between them. The CDR3 runs to 13 residues. CDR3 nucleotides: TGTGCCAGCAGAGGGGGTTCCAATCAGCCCCAGCATTTT. Translating it yields CASRGGSNQPQHF.

The rearrangement links TRBV7-2 to TRBJ2-5; D gene ambiguous. In germline, CDR1 is SGHTA, CDR2 FQGNSA. The CDR3 has 15 amino acids. The germline V and J ends were trimmed by 4 bases and 3 bases, with 15 bases remaining between them. The CDR3 DNA sequence: TGTGCCAGCAGCTCTCACTCCCGCGTCGAAGAGACCCAGTACTTC. It is translated as CASSSHSRVEETQYF.

This rearrangement joins TRBV19 to TRBJ1-1, with a weak D call TRBD1 (5 bases). CDR3 length: 15 residues. CDR1 and CDR2 (germline): LNHDA, SQIVND (reference sequence). V was trimmed by 3 bases and J by 1 base, leaving 12 bases between them. The CDR3 spells CASSMARTGNTEAFF. CDR3 DNA: TGTGCCAGTAGTATGGCCCGAACAGGGAACACTGAAGCTTTCTTT.